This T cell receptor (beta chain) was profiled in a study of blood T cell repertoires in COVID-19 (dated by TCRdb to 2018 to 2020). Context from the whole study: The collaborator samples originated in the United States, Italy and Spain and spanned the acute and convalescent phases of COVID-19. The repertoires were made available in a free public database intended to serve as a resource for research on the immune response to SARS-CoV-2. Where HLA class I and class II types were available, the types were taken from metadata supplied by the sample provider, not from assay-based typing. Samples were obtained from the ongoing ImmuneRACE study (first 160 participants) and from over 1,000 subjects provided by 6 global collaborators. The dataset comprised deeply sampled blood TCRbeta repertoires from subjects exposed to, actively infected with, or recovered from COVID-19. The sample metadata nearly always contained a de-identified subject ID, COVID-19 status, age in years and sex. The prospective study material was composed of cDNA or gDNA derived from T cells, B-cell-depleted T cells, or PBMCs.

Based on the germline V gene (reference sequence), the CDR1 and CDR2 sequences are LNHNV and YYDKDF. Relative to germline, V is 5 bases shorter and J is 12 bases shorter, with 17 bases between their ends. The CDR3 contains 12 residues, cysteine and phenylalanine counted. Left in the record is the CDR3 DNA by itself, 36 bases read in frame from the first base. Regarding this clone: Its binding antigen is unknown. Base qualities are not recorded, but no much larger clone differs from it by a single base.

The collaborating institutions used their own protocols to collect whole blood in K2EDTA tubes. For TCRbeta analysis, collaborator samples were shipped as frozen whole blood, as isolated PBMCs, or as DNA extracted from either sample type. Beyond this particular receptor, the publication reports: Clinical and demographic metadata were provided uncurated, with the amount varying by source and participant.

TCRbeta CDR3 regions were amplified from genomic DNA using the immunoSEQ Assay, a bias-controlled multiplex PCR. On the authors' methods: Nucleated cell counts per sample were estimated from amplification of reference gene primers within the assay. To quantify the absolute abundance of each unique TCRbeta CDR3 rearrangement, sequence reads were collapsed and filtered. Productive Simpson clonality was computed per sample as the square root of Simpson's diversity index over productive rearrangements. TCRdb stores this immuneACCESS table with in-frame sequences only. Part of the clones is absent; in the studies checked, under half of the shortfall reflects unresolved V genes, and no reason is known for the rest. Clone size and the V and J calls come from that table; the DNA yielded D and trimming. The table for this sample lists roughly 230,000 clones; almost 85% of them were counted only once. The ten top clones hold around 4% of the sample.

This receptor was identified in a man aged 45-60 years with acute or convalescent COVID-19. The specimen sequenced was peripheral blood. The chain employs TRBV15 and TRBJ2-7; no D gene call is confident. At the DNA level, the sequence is TGTGCCACCAGCCAAGATAGGAGATTAAGGTACTTC. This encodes CATSQDRRLRYF.